These 24 T cell receptor beta chains were sequenced from one sample in a study of control samples from healthy donors and cancer patients. Sequenced by immunoSEQ multiplex PCR; TCRdb stores in-frame clones only, minus some. The sample has 55,000 to 70,000 clones; about 90% are singletons. The sequenced sample consisted of PBMCs. The receptors here all came from a man aged 60 to 75 with colorectal cancer.

This clone has a single count. This chain connects TRBV30 to TRBJ1-5; D unclear. V lost 0 bases to trimming and J lost 7 bases, with 13 bases between them. CDR3 size: 14 residues. CDR1 and CDR2 from the germline V gene are GTSNPN and SVGIG (reference sequence). The CDR3 DNA reads TGTGCCTGGAGTGTACGGTACGTTTCGCAGCCCCAGCATTTT. This translates into CAWSVRYVSQPQHF.

The chain uses TRBV14 and TRBJ1-5; D possibly corresponds to TRBD1 (5 bases). From germline, CDR1 is SGHDN and CDR2 FVKESK. V was cut by 3 bases and J by 3 bases, with 9 bases left in between. The CDR3 has 14 amino acids. CDR3 nucleotides: TGTGCCAGCAGCCACCAGGGTTTCAATCAGCCCCAGCATTTT. It encodes CASSHQGFNQPQHF.

J is TRBJ1-1 and V is TRBV6-6; no definite D call. The germline V gene has CDR1 MNHNY and CDR2 SVGAGI (reference sequence). Trimming removed 9 bases from V and 1 base from J, with 6 bases in between. CDR3 size: 11 residues. The CDR3 DNA is TGTGCCAGTACAACGAACACTGAAGCTTTCTTT. Translated, it gives CASTTNTEAFF.

The chain is built from TRBV18 and TRBJ1-5; 7 bases align to TRBD1. The CDR3 contains 15 residues. V dropped 2 bases and J dropped 7; count of bases not matched to a gene: 8. Germline V lookup: CDR1 KGHSH, CDR2 LQKENI. Here the CDR3 reads CASSPLRDSGQPQHF. For the CDR3, the DNA is TGTGCCAGCTCACCATTAAGGGACAGTGGGCAGCCCCAGCATTTT.

The chain combines TRBV11-3 with TRBJ1-1; no clear D gene. V dropped 3 bases and J dropped 1 base, with 15 bases sitting between them. CDR1 SGHNT and CDR2 YENEEA come from the germline V gene. This CDR3 comprises 16 residues. The CDR3: CASSLGGDGPNTEAFF. CDR3 nucleotides: TGTGCCAGCAGCTTGGGAGGAGACGGCCCGAACACTGAAGCTTTCTTT.

The V call is TRBV2, the J call TRBJ1-1; 10 bases are a match to TRBD1. CDR1 is SNHLY and CDR2 is FYNNEI in the germline V gene. With 7 bases clipped from V and 0 bases from J, the junction kept 2 bases outside the gene matches. The CDR3 has 14 amino acids. The CDR3 is CASTDRGMNTEAFF. The DNA for the CDR3 is TGTGCCAGCACGGACAGGGGGATGAACACTGAAGCTTTCTTT. The whole variable domain, filled in from reference TRBV2 and TRBJ1-1, reads EPEVTQTPSHQVTQMGQEVILRCVPISNHLYFYWYRQILGQKVEFLVSFYNNEISEKSEIFDDQFSVERPDGSNFTLKIRSTKLEDSAMYFCASTDRGMNTEAFFGQGTRLTVV.

This chain joins TRBV5-1 and TRBJ1-1, with 8 bases aligning to TRBD1. CDR1 and CDR2 (germline): SGHRS, YFSETQ. V dropped 1 base and J dropped 2; count of bases not matched to a gene: 4. CDR3 length: 15 amino acids. The CDR3 sequence is CASSLYTGGNTEAFF. CDR3 nucleotide sequence: TGCGCCAGCAGCTTGTATACAGGGGGAAACACTGAAGCTTTCTTT.

CDR3 DNA sequence: TGTGCCAGCAGTTCAGAGGGAACCTTCTATGGCTACACCTTC. It encodes CASSSEGTFYGYTF. V usage is TRBV6-5 and J usage is TRBJ1-2; D remains unclear. The V gene's germline CDR1 is MNHEY and CDR2 SVGAGI. V lost 4 bases and J lost 4, with 13 bases in between. This CDR3 comprises 14 residues.

The genes are TRBV30 and TRBJ2-1; D assignment may be TRBD1 or TRBD2 (5 bases each). The CDR3 totals 16 residues. Trimming stripped 0 bases from V and 2 bases from J, with 14 bases between. The germline CDR1 and CDR2 sequences are GTSNPN and SVGIG (reference sequence). The CDR3 here is CAWSVPRGKAYNEQFF. CDR3 nucleotide sequence: TGTGCCTGGAGTGTCCCCCGGGGCAAGGCCTACAATGAGCAGTTCTTC.

This clone was recorded once. V and J are TRBV9 and TRBJ1-1, with D hard to call. Trimming stripped 4 bases from V and 0 bases from J, with 13 bases between. Germline V CDR1 and CDR2: SGDLS, YYNGEE. This CDR3 is 15 amino acids long. CDR3 DNA: TGTGCCAGCAGCCCCTCACCTCAGGTGAACACTGAAGCTTTCTTT. The encoded protein is CASSPSPQVNTEAFF.

V and J are TRBV7-2 and TRBJ2-7; 7 bases fit TRBD2. The CDR3 has 17 amino acids. Trimming removed 1 base from V and 2 bases from J; junction bases left unmatched: 11. Germline V gene lookup returns CDR1 SGHTA and CDR2 FQGNSA. The CDR3 DNA reads as TGTGCCAGCAGCTTAGTCGGTAGCGGGCTCACCCCCTACGAGCAGTACTTC. It codes for CASSLVGSGLTPYEQYF.

The genes are TRBV15 and TRBJ2-5; possible D gene TRBD2, 5 bases. CDR1 is LNHNV and CDR2 is YYDKDF in the germline V gene (reference sequence). Trimming left V 3 bases short and J 1 base short, with 6 bases between. The CDR3 loop spans 13 amino acids. The CDR3 nucleotides read TGTGCCACCAGCAGTAGCGTCCAAGAGACCCAGTACTTC. Translation: CATSSSVQETQYF. Combining the CDR3 with reference TRBV15 and TRBJ2-5 gives the whole variable domain DAMVIQNPRYQVTQFGKPVTLSCSQTLNHNVMYWYQQKSSQAPKLLFHYYDKDFNNEADTPDNFQSRRPNTSFCFLDIRSPGLGDTAMYLCATSSSVQETQYFGPGTRLLVL.

The chain is built from TRBV5-4 and TRBJ2-5, with TRBD1 identical over 7 bases. Germline V gene lookup returns CDR1 SGHNT and CDR2 YYREEE (reference sequence). V shed 1 base, J shed 3 bases, and the junction held 6 bases outside the gene matches. The CDR3 runs 15 residues. CDR3 nucleotides: TGTGCCAGCAGCTTGAGAAGGGGGCGTGAAGAGACCCAGTACTTC. This sequence encodes CASSLRRGREETQYF.

This sequence joins TRBV4-1 and TRBJ2-2; TRBD2 aligns across 7 bases. This CDR3 spans 16 amino acids. V lost 2 bases, J lost 4 bases, and 7 bases stayed unmatched. Germline lookup yields CDR1 MGHRA and CDR2 YSYEKL. The CDR3 DNA reads TGCGCCAGCAGCCAATATGGCAGCGGGACCACCGGGGAGCTGTTTTTT. Translation: CASSQYGSGTTGELFF.

The chain is built from TRBV5-1 and TRBJ1-3; 7 positions agree with TRBD1. The CDR3 consists of 16 residues. Trimming at V came to 4 bases and at J to 3 bases, leaving 10 bases not matched to a gene. Germline lookup yields CDR1 SGHRS and CDR2 YFSETQ. CDR3 in amino acids: CASSKGQEIGGNTIYF. The CDR3 region has the DNA TGCGCCAGCAGCAAAGGACAGGAAATAGGTGGAAACACCATATATTTT.

The gene calls are TRBV15 and TRBJ1-6; no reliable D call. The germline gives CDR1 LNHNV, CDR2 YYDKDF (reference sequence). Deletions cut 0 bases from V and 7 bases from J, with 13 bases between. This CDR3 contains 16 residues. This CDR3 reads CATSRDLSGFNSPLHF. The CDR3, as DNA: TGTGCCACCAGCAGAGATCTGTCCGGATTCAATTCACCCCTCCACTTT.

V and J are TRBV4-1 and TRBJ2-7, with 9 positions matching TRBD2. The CDR3 contains 15 residues. In germline, CDR1 is MGHRA, CDR2 YSYEKL. The V gene end was trimmed by 1 base and the J gene end by 2 bases; junction bases not matched to a gene: 3. CDR3 region: CASSQGSGGPYEQYF. In nucleotides, the CDR3 is TGCGCCAGCAGCCAAGGGAGCGGGGGGCCCTACGAGCAGTACTTC.

The rearrangement links TRBV6-6 to TRBJ2-7, with TRBD1 matching over 9 bases. Losses at the gene ends were 5 bases for V and 7 bases for J; bases not matched to a gene: 9. CDR3 size: 14 residues. Germline CDR1 is MNHNY and CDR2 is SVGAGI (reference sequence). The chain's CDR3 is CASSPGQGEREQYF. The CDR3 DNA follows: TGTGCCAGCAGTCCGGGACAGGGAGAGAGGGAGCAGTACTTC.

This clone was seen a single time. The J gene is TRBJ1-5, the V gene TRBV6-1; D is uncertain. Trimming shortened V by 2 bases and J by 6 bases, and 8 bases separated the two germline ends. CDR1 and CDR2 from the germline V gene are MNHNS and SASEGT. The CDR3 is made up of 13 amino acids. The CDR3 DNA reads TGTGCCAGCAGTGAAACCGGGAGTCAGCCCCAGCATTTT. It is translated as CASSETGSQPQHF.

The J gene is TRBJ2-5, the V gene TRBV4-1; D is ambiguous. Looked up from germline, CDR1 is MGHRA and CDR2 is YSYEKL. The CDR3 contains 14 residues. V shed 4 bases and J shed 2 bases, with 11 bases lying between them. This CDR3 is CASSLALNQETQYF. CDR3 nucleotides: TGCGCCAGCAGCCTCGCCCTCAATCAAGAGACCCAGTACTTC.

DNA of the CDR3: TGTGCCAGCAGTGAAGGTTACGGGAGGAACACCGGGGAGCTGTTTTTT. Translation: CASSEGYGRNTGELFF. This chain uses TRBV27 with TRBJ2-2; TRBD2 is a possible D gene (6 bases). The CDR3 spans 16 residues. V gave up 5 bases and J gave up 1 base, with 14 bases separating them. Germline values: CDR1 MNHEY, CDR2 SMNVEV (reference sequence).

This clone was detected only once. The V call is TRBV12-3 or TRBV12-4, the J call TRBJ2-3, with D possibly being TRBD1 (5 bases). The V and J ends lost 8 bases and 6 bases respectively, with 9 bases between them. CDR3 size: 11 residues. The CDR3 loop is CASVRGDTQYF. The CDR3 bases are TGTGCCAGCGTTAGGGGTGATACGCAGTATTTT.

The DNA of the CDR3 is TGTGCCAGCAGCATGGGACAGAATACTAACTATGGCTACACCTTC. Translation: CASSMGQNTNYGYTF. The chain recombines TRBV11-2 with TRBJ1-2, with 7 bases matching TRBD1. Germline CDR1 reads SGHAT; CDR2 reads FQNNGV. Germline trimming cut 5 bases from V and 0 bases from J; bases unmatched to any gene: 6. The CDR3 sequence is 15 residues long.

The V gene is TRBV5-1, the J gene TRBJ2-3, with TRBD2 matching 9 bases. The CDR3 covers 15 residues. The V gene's germline CDR1 is SGHRS and CDR2 YFSETQ. V lost 3 bases, J lost 3 bases, and 5 bases stayed unmatched. CDR3 sequence: CASSWGSGGTDTQYF. For the CDR3, the DNA is TGCGCCAGCAGCTGGGGTAGCGGGGGTACAGATACGCAGTATTTT. Using reference TRBV5-1 and TRBJ2-3 for the parts outside the CDR3, the full variable domain is KAGVTQTPRYLIKTRGQQVTLSCSPISGHRSVSWYQQTPGQGLQFLFEYFSETQRNKGNFPGRFSGRQFSNSRSEMNVSTLELGDSALYLCASSWGSGGTDTQYFGPGTRLTVL.